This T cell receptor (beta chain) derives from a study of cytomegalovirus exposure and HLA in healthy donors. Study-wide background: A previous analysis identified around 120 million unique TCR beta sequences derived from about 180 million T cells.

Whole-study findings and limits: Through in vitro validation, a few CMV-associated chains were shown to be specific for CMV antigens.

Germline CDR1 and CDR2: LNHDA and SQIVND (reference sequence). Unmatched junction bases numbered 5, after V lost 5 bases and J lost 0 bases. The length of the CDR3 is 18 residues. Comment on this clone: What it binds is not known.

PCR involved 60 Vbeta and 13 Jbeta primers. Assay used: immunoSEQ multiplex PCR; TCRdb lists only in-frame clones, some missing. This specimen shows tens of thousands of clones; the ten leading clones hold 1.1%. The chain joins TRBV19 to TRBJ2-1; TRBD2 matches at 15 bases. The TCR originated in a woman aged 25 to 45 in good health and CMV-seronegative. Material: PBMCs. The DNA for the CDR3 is TGTGCCAGTAGTCTAGGACTAGCGGGGGGGCCCTCCTACAATGAGCAGTTCTTC. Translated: CASSLGLAGGPSYNEQFF.